A single sample gave rise to the 27 T cell receptor beta chains below, sequenced in a study of cytomegalovirus exposure and HLA in healthy donors. Profiled with immunoSEQ multiplex PCR; TCRdb holds only in-frame clones, not every one. Here the sample spans a few hundred thousand clones, roughly 89% being singletons. Source material: PBMCs. Every receptor here comes from a woman between 18 and 30 years old in good health and CMV-seronegative.

This chain joins TRBV30 and TRBJ1-2; TRBD1 aligns across 12 bases. CDR1 and CDR2 from the germline V gene are GTSNPN and SVGIG (reference sequence). CDR3 length: 16 residues. V was clipped by 4 bases and J by 4 bases; unmatched bases: 10. The CDR3 protein is CAWKDSGTGGVYGYTF. The CDR3 bases are TGTGCCTGGAAAGATTCCGGGACAGGGGGCGTCTATGGCTACACCTTC. Using reference TRBV30 and TRBJ1-2 for the parts outside the CDR3, the full variable domain is SQTIHQWPATLVQPVGSPLSLECTVEGTSNPNLYWYRQAAGRGLQLLFYSVGIGQISSEVPQNLSASRPQDRQFILSSKKLLLSDSGFYLCAWKDSGTGGVYGYTFGSGTRLTVV.

The chain employs TRBV7-6 and TRBJ1-2; a weak D match, TRBD1 (6 bases). The CDR3 sequence is 14 residues long. V lost 5 bases, J lost 5 bases, and 15 bases lay in between. From germline, CDR1 is SGHVS and CDR2 FNYEAQ. This CDR3 is CASSPPDSRYGYTF. The CDR3 DNA reads TGTGCCAGCAGCCCGCCGGACAGTCGGTATGGCTACACCTTC.

The chain joins TRBV5-1 to TRBJ2-7; a possible D gene is TRBD2 (5 bases). The CDR3 length is 15 residues. Between the trimmed V and J ends, which lost 3 bases and 3 bases, there was a span of 16 bases. Germline CDR1 and CDR2: SGHRS and YFSETQ. The CDR3 region is CASSSLKGDGYEQYF. DNA of the CDR3: TGCGCCAGCAGCTCGCTAAAGGGAGATGGCTACGAGCAGTACTTC.

This chain connects TRBV9 to TRBJ1-2; 8 positions match TRBD1. The ends lost 0 bases at V and 8 bases at J; junction bases unmatched: 12. The CDR3 length is 16 residues. Per germline, CDR1 SGDLS and CDR2 YYNGEE. As DNA, the CDR3 is TGTGCCAGCAGCGTAGGGGGACAGGTCAGTCCTGAGGGCTACACCTTC. It encodes CASSVGGQVSPEGYTF.

This rearrangement joins TRBV9 to TRBJ2-1, with 14 bases that match TRBD2. From germline, CDR1 is SGDLS and CDR2 YYNGEE. Trimming at V came to 3 bases and at J to 4 bases, leaving 3 bases not matched to a gene. This CDR3 is built from 16 residues. DNA of the CDR3: TGTGCCAGCAGCGCCCGACTAGCGGGAGGGTACAATGAGCAGTTCTTC. The encoded protein is CASSARLAGGYNEQFF.

The chain uses TRBV5-1 and TRBJ2-2, with D uncertain. The V gene lost 4 bases and the J gene lost 5 bases, with 12 bases spanning the gap. This CDR3 has 14 amino acids. CDR1 and CDR2 (germline): SGHRS, YFSETQ. CDR3 loop: CASSRGERTGELFF. The CDR3 coding sequence is TGCGCCAGCAGCCGCGGAGAGAGGACCGGGGAGCTGTTTTTT.

The chain is built from TRBV6-5 and TRBJ2-7; TRBD2 aligns across 11 bases. Germline CDR1 reads MNHEY; CDR2 reads SVGAGI. After removal of 8 bases from V and 2 bases from J, the junction contained 5 bases not matched to a gene. CDR3 size: 14 residues. The CDR3 nucleotides read TGTGCCAGCCGGATAGCGGGAGGGACCTACGAGCAGTACTTC. It specifies CASRIAGGTYEQYF.

The rearrangement uses TRBV4-2 and TRBJ2-7; TRBD1 is a possible D gene (6 bases). The CDR3 totals 16 residues. V shed 1 base and J shed 2 bases, with 15 bases lying between them. Germline V gives CDR1 LGHNA, CDR2 YNFKEQ. The DNA of the CDR3 is TGTGCCAGCAGCCAAGGAGAAGGGGGTCTCACCTACGAGCAGTACTTC. This sequence encodes CASSQGEGGLTYEQYF.

This clone was recorded once. The rearrangement uses TRBV10-3 and TRBJ2-1, with D possibly matching TRBD2 (5 bases). The germline V gene encodes CDR1 ENHRY and CDR2 SYGVKD. CDR3 length: 15 residues. Trimming took 4 bases from V and 0 from J, leaving 10 bases between them. DNA for the CDR3: TGTGCCATCAGTGCTCGGGGAGACTCCTACAATGAGCAGTTCTTC. Its translation: CAISARGDSYNEQFF.

V usage is TRBV7-9 and J usage is TRBJ1-5; maybe TRBD1 (6 bases). The CDR3 has 15 amino acids. Germline V lookup: CDR1 SEHNR, CDR2 FQNEAQ (reference sequence). Trimming removed 3 bases from V and 5 bases from J, with 14 bases in between. CDR3 coding DNA: TGTGCCAGCAGCTTTTTGGGGGAGGGGGATCAGCCCCAGCATTTT. Amino acid sequence: CASSFLGEGDQPQHF.

The J gene is TRBJ2-7, the V gene TRBV5-4, with TRBD1 matching 9 bases. V gave up 2 bases and J gave up 0 bases; unmatched junction bases: 3. The germline CDR1 and CDR2 sequences are SGHNT and YYREEE (reference sequence). The CDR3 is made up of 15 amino acids. CDR3 in amino acids: CASSFDRGSSYEQYF. CDR3 DNA sequence: TGTGCCAGCAGCTTTGACAGGGGGAGCTCCTACGAGCAGTACTTC.

This clone was counted only a few times. The J gene is TRBJ2-3, the V gene TRBV7-3, with 7 bases that match TRBD2. Losses at the gene ends were 5 bases for V and 2 bases for J; bases not matched to a gene: 4. The CDR3 is 14 amino acids. Germline V lookup: CDR1 SGHTA, CDR2 FQGTGA. The CDR3 DNA sequence: TGTGCCAGCAGCCCCAGCGGGACCACAGATACGCAGTATTTT. Protein sequence: CASSPSGTTDTQYF.

The rearrangement links TRBV2 to TRBJ2-5; D is perhaps TRBD2 (6 bases). Germline values: CDR1 SNHLY, CDR2 FYNNEI. The CDR3 is made up of 15 amino acids. Trimming stripped 5 bases from V and 1 base from J, with 14 bases between. CDR3: CASSFQEGTQETQYF. The CDR3 coding sequence is TGTGCCAGCAGTTTCCAGGAGGGGACCCAAGAGACCCAGTACTTC.

The chain recombines TRBV7-2 with TRBJ2-7; 9 bases are a match to TRBD2. This CDR3 has 18 amino acids. The germline V gene encodes CDR1 SGHTA and CDR2 FQGNSA. V shed 0 bases, J shed 0 bases, and the junction held 9 bases outside the gene matches. The CDR3 region has the DNA TGTGCCAGCAGCTTAGCGCTCAGCGGGAGGCATATCTCCTACGAGCAGTACTTC. Its protein product is CASSLALSGRHISYEQYF.

J is TRBJ2-7 and V is TRBV10-3; a possible D gene is TRBD1 (6 bases). CDR3 length equals 12 residues. CDR1 ENHRY and CDR2 SYGVKD come from the germline V gene. Trimming stripped 8 bases from V and 3 bases from J, with 11 bases between. In DNA form, the CDR3 reads TGTGCCATCGCCAAGACAGGCTACGAGCAGTACTTC. It translates to CAIAKTGYEQYF.

This chain connects TRBV5-4 to TRBJ1-2; D remains unclear. Germline loops: CDR1 SGHNT, CDR2 YYREEE (reference sequence). Trimming stripped 4 bases from V and 2 bases from J, with 6 bases between. CDR3 size: 12 residues. The CDR3 loop is CASSHPNYGYTF. The CDR3, as DNA: TGTGCCAGCAGCCATCCCAACTATGGCTACACCTTC.

The chain recombines TRBV10-3 with TRBJ1-1; D unclear. The CDR3 runs to 12 residues. Germline assignment: CDR1 ENHRY and CDR2 SYGVKD. Trimming removed 4 bases from V and 10 bases from J, with 13 bases in between. The CDR3 protein is CAISAGLFGAFF. The CDR3 DNA reads as TGTGCCATCAGTGCAGGACTGTTCGGAGCTTTCTTT.

The chain couples TRBV7-2 to TRBJ2-3; D perhaps matches TRBD2 (6 bases). The V and J ends lost 5 bases and 6 bases respectively, with 15 bases between them. CDR1 is SGHTA and CDR2 is FQGNSA in the germline V gene. This CDR3 comprises 14 residues. CDR3 in DNA: TGTGCCAGCAGCCAACGACTAGTTTCGGATACGCAGTATTTT. Its translation is CASSQRLVSDTQYF.

The chain links TRBV2 to TRBJ1-2, with D perhaps matching TRBD1 (5 bases). Between the trimmed V and J ends, which lost 6 bases and 3 bases, there was a span of 11 bases. The CDR3 length is 13 residues. Per germline, CDR1 SNHLY and CDR2 FYNNEI. The CDR3: CASRDTGHYGYTF. The CDR3 DNA sequence: TGTGCCAGCAGGGACACCGGTCACTATGGCTACACCTTC.

This chain connects TRBV5-1 to TRBJ2-7, with a possible D match to TRBD2 (6 bases). In germline, CDR1 is SGHRS, CDR2 YFSETQ. V lost 1 base, J lost 5 bases, and 7 bases lay in between. This CDR3 has 12 residues. The chain's CDR3 is CASSLKRDEQYF. The DNA for the CDR3 is TGCGCCAGCAGCTTGAAGCGGGACGAGCAGTACTTC.

This clone was detected once. The junction departs from germline at one end; a sequencing error may be responsible. The CDR3 DNA is TGTGCCAGTTCACGAGGTTCTTACGAGCAGTTCTTC. Its protein product is CASSRGSYEQFF. This chain connects TRBV18 to TRBJ2-1; D unclear. CDR1 and CDR2 from the germline V gene are KGHSH and LQKENI. The CDR3 covers 12 residues. Full variable domain (outside the CDR3, taken from reference TRBV18 and TRBJ2-1): NAGVMQNPRHLVRRRGQEARLRCSPMKGHSHVYWYRQLPEEGLKFMVYLQKENIIDESGMPKERFSAEFPKEGPSILRIQQVVRGDSAAYFCASSRGSYEQFFGPGTRLTVL.

The chain recombines TRBV6-5 with TRBJ2-7; maybe TRBD1 (5 bases). The V gene lost 4 bases and the J gene lost 6 bases, with 10 bases spanning the gap. The CDR3 runs to 12 residues. CDR1 is MNHEY and CDR2 is SVGAGI in the germline V gene. CDR3: CASSWGGTEQYF. Here the CDR3 DNA reads TGTGCCAGCAGTTGGGGCGGTACCGAGCAGTACTTC.

The V call is TRBV19, the J call TRBJ2-7; 7 nucleotides agree with TRBD1. With 4 bases clipped from V and 2 bases from J, the junction kept 11 bases outside the gene matches. Per the germline V gene, CDR1 is LNHDA and CDR2 is SQIVND (reference sequence). This CDR3 is 16 amino acids long. This CDR3 reads CASSNRRDSTPYEQYF. The CDR3 DNA reads TGTGCCAGTAGTAACCGCCGGGACAGTACGCCCTACGAGCAGTACTTC. The variable domain in full, completed from reference TRBV19 and TRBJ2-7, reads DGGITQSPKYLFRKEGQNVTLSCEQNLNHDAMYWYRQDPGQGLRLIYYSQIVNDFQKGDIAEGYSVSREKKESFPLTVTSAQKNPTAFYLCASSNRRDSTPYEQYFGPGTRLTVT.

The chain has TRBV6-6 and TRBJ2-3, with 8 bases identical to TRBD1. This CDR3 is built from 16 residues. The J segment lost 6 bases and the V segment lost 5 bases, leaving 13 bases of the junction unmatched. Germline assignment: CDR1 MNHNY and CDR2 SVGAGI (reference sequence). The DNA for the CDR3 is TGTGCCAGCAGTCCATCGGGCAGGGGGCAGTGGGATACGCAGTATTTT. Encoded protein: CASSPSGRGQWDTQYF.

A single count supports this clone. J is TRBJ2-7 and V is TRBV14, with a possible D match to TRBD2 (6 bases). V was pared by 9 bases and J by 9 bases, with 18 bases between. Germline assignment: CDR1 SGHDN and CDR2 FVKESK. The length of the CDR3 is 12 residues. CDR3 bases: TGTGCCAGTCGGCGGGGATCTGGTAGGCAGTACTTC. Amino acid sequence: CASRRGSGRQYF.

This sequence joins TRBV18 and TRBJ1-4; tentative D call: TRBD1 (5 bases). The CDR3 is 15 amino acids. From germline, CDR1 is KGHSH and CDR2 LQKENI. V lost 3 bases to trimming and J lost 2 bases, with 10 bases between them. The CDR3 loop reads CASSPGGNTNEKLFF. Here the CDR3 DNA reads TGTGCCAGCTCACCCGGGGGGAACACTAATGAAAAACTGTTTTTT.

This chain links TRBV5-6 with TRBJ2-7; 10 bases are a match to TRBD2. Trimming cost V 5 bases and J 0 bases; bases outside gene matches: 8. Germline values: CDR1 SGHDT, CDR2 YYEEEE. This CDR3 has 16 amino acids. This CDR3 is CASSLSGRPSSYEQYF. CDR3 coding DNA: TGTGCCAGCAGTCTTAGCGGGAGGCCGAGCTCCTACGAGCAGTACTTC.